This TCR beta chain was retrieved from a study of response to subunit inactivated influenza vaccine. Study-wide points: New T cells are recruited in small numbers by each seasonal influenza vaccination, according to the authors' suggestion.

Germline CDR1 reads DFQATT; CDR2 reads SNEGSKA (reference sequence). V gave up 1 base and J gave up 2 bases; unmatched junction bases: 2. The length of the CDR3 is 15 residues. This clonotype was recorded many times. Antigen specificity is unknown. One entry per CDR3 protein results from TCRdb running MiXCR on the RT-PCR reads. The sample holds under 850,000 distinct CDR3 sequences, approximately 17% seen once. The sequence came from a man aged 45-65 years who received an inactivated influenza vaccine. The specimen comprised PBMCs from blood, sampled 5 days after vaccination. V usage is TRBV20-1 and J usage is TRBJ2-1; 10 positions agree with TRBD2. In nucleotides, the CDR3 is TGCAGTGCTAGAGTGGGGACTAGCGCCTACAATGAGCAGTTCTTC. Amino acids: CSARVGTSAYNEQFF.